This TCR beta chain derives from a study of T cell responses to AZD1222 COVID-19 vaccine. Findings and caveats of the study: Repertoires in all cases were sampled only once the peak T cell response had passed. Most donors were white British, females outnumbered males, and clonal diversity was possibly underestimated. After two AZD1222 doses, spike-specific TCR breadth and depth rose versus day 0.

CDR3 length equals 13 residues. Germline assignment: CDR1 KGHSH and CDR2 LQKENI. Trimming left V 3 bases short and J 2 bases short, with 6 bases between. The method was immunoSEQ multiplex PCR; TCRdb's version includes in-frame clones alone and lacks a portion of them. The sample shows roughly 87,000 clones, about nine tenths of them seen only once. Notes on this clone: The target antigen is unknown.

The starting material was peripheral blood, obtained 28 days after the second AZD1222 dose. The sequence was obtained from an adult who received the AZD1222 COVID-19 vaccine. This chain connects TRBV18 to TRBJ2-3, with a weak D call TRBD1 (5 bases). In DNA form, the CDR3 reads TGTGCCAGCTCACCGGACAACACAGATACGCAGTATTTT. It specifies CASSPDNTDTQYF.